What follows is one T cell receptor beta chain and its context. What antigen it recognizes has not been identified. Per-base quality was not reported, and no clone a single base away is much larger than it. The record originates from a study of T cells in Graves' hyperthyroidism and ophthalmopathy (dated 2019 in TCRdb). A note on the overall study: Peripheral blood samples were taken at the time of initial diagnosis, prior to any treatment. A discovery cohort of about 100 patients, roughly 45 with Graves' ophthalmopathy and more than 55 with stable Graves' hyperthyroidism, was used to find distinguishing TCR V-J signatures. Prospective prediction of ophthalmopathy was tested in an independent validation cohort consisting of some 18 hyperthyroidism patients and more than 15 patients who later progressed to ophthalmopathy. The 100 discovery patients were randomly split 7:3 into training and test sets. Thyroid tissue and blood T-cell repertoires from several Graves' hyperthyroidism patients were also compared in the study. After sampling, hyperthyroidism patients received methimazole starting at 30 mg daily, and ophthalmopathy patients received high-dose intravenous methylprednisolone. The paper reports TCR Vbeta CDR3 sequencing of 140 or so peripheral blood samples: over 40 ophthalmopathy, some 80 hyperthyroidism and around 17 progressor patients. The study at large found these results: Sample size was not statistically predetermined, and investigators were not blinded to group allocation. In cross-validation, a model built on a 13 V-J signature told ophthalmopathy apart from stable hyperthyroidism with 85% to 90% sensitivity and 81% to 82% specificity, and in testing the same model reached 80%/75%. In validation, the model predicted progression to ophthalmopathy a median of approximately 6.6 months before onset, with over 55% sensitivity and roughly 79% specificity. Blood samples also contained most of the expanded thyroid clonotypes (frequency above 0.001), which suggests that blood repertoires may reflect thyroid immune responses.

Germline trimming: 5 bases from V, 4 bases from J; junction bases outside gene matches: 4. From the cysteine through the phenylalanine, the CDR3 covers 14 amino acids. The read is trimmed to its CDR3 DNA, 42 bases read in frame from base 1. TCR beta CDR3 regions were amplified from RNA transcripts. A first-round RT-PCR of the TCR CDR3 used the HTBI primer set with the Qiagen OneStep RT-PCR kit. Libraries were constructed in a second round of multiplex PCR, after which size selection and purification were performed. Paired-end sequencing of the libraries was performed with 100 bp reads on an Illumina HiSeq2000. On the authors' methods: SOAPnuke was used to process the raw data, throwing out any read that contained adapters or uncalled bases, had a mean Phred below 15, or lacked an exact constant-primer or identifier match. High-quality paired reads were merged using COPE v1.2.5, and each unique nucleotide sequence was defined as a clonotype. Clonotypes were aligned to IMGT TRBV, TRBD and TRBJ reference segments using MiTCR v1.1. Only V-J combinations with frequency above 0.0001, covering approximately 99% of repertoires, were analysed. The TCS score was defined as the ratio of F50 (clonal expansion) to E x V (chaos), calculated using BLOSUM62-based TCRdist between CDR3 peptides within each V-J. Welch's t-statistics and random forest reduced some 510 V-J features to 13, which were used in a naive Bayes classifier (R e1071). TCRdb passed the public sequencing reads through fastp at Q25 and MiXCR, retaining productive beta sequences. A single entry per CDR3 protein holds the most common genes and DNA from its merged rows. TCRdb, not the authors, supplied the V and J calls. This sample has around 190,000 distinct CDR3 sequences in its table, and around a sixth of those were observed once. The ten largest clones take up around 48% of the sample.

Stable Graves' hyperthyroidism was defined as the absence of progression to ophthalmopathy over 18 months of follow-up. The hyperthyroidism patients were between 18 and 65 years old and newly diagnosed, with a disease duration of less than 2 months. The study excluded patients with uncontrolled infections, other autoimmune diseases, pregnancy or lactation. Diagnoses were established on the basis of clinical symptoms, serum thyroxine and TRAb, thyroid ultrasound, and orbital computed tomography. PBMCs were separated from 8 to 10 ml of fresh peripheral blood using Ficoll-Paque density gradient centrifugation. Total RNA was extracted using Trizol reagent, and RNA quality was assessed on an Agilent 2100 Bioanalyzer.

The source material was blood. The rearrangement joined TRBV12-3 or TRBV12-4 to TRBJ1-4; 7 central bases correspond to TRBD1. This TCR was sampled from a woman aged 45-65 years with Graves' hyperthyroidism. The nucleotide sequence is TGTGCCAGCAGTGAGACAGGGATTAATGAAAAACTGTTTTTT. Its product reads: CASSETGINEKLFF.